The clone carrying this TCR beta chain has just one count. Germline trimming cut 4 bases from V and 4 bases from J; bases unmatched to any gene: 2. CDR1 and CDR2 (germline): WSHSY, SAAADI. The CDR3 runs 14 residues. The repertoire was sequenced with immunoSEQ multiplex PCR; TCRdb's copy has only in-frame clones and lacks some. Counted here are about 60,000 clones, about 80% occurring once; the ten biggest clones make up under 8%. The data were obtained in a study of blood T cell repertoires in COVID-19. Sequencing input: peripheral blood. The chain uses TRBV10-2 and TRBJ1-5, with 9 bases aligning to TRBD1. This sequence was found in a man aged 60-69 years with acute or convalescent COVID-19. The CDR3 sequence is CASSADRGNQPQHF. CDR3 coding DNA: TGCGCCAGCAGTGCCGACAGGGGGAATCAGCCCCAGCATTTT.